The source of this T cell receptor beta chain is a study of T-cell reconstitution after alpha-beta-depleted transplantation in children. Points from the study as a whole: Several hundred graft clones that had expanded were reportedly the source of alpha-beta T cells about two months after transplant. Newly made T cells mostly supplied T-cell counts and diversity one year after transplant.

CDR1 and CDR2 from the germline V gene are DFQATT and SNEGSKA (reference sequence). The CDR3 contains 13 residues. The V end lost 5 bases, the J end lost 3 bases, and 11 bases lay between the germline ends. For TCRbeta, the library was prepared with unique molecular identifiers. TCRdb recomputed calls from the PCR reads with MiXCR, one row per CDR3 protein. The data hold over 80,000 distinct CDR3 sequences, with 20% to 30% observed a single time. Comments on this clonotype: Its antigen is still unknown.

The material sequenced was PBMCs, taken before TCRalphabeta/CD19-depleted stem cell transplant. The source is a boy aged 2-15 years with acute lymphoblastic leukemia, due to receive a stem cell transplant. This chain uses TRBV20-1 with TRBJ1-5; D ambiguous. CDR3: CSAYDTVNQPQHF. CDR3 DNA: TGCAGTGCTTATGACACCGTCAATCAGCCCCAGCATTTT.